This entry concerns a single T cell receptor (beta chain). In this sample, this clonotype turned up a few times. The specificity of this receptor is unknown. No much larger clone is present one base from it, and per-base qualities are unavailable. This entry is derived from a study of T cell repertoires in cytomegalovirus infection (dated by TCRdb to between 2017 and 2020). For context, the study as a whole: Because public TCR beta signatures pointed to carriage of CMV infection together with the matching HLA type, the HLA type of each donor mattered for the analysis. Results and caveats for the whole study, not just this receptor: The ex vivo response was dominated by HLA-C-restricted CMV-specific TCR beta clonotypes, which also provided the single most frequent clonotype in two of eight donors. Cumulative frequency of public TCR beta family members discriminated carriers of CMV infection plus the relevant HLA type in this cohort and an independent 352-donor cohort.

The sequencer was an Illumina HiSeq 1500. TCRdb took the public reads, trimmed them with fastp at Q25, ran MiXCR for clone calling and kept in-frame beta chains. Each entry merges the rows of one CDR3 protein and shows their most common DNA and genes. The sample contains approximately 250,000 distinct CDR3 sequences, around 8.7% of them found a single time. The leading ten clones occupy about 15% of the sample. Sequences SGHDT (CDR1) and YYEEEE (CDR2) are obtained from the germline V gene. Trimming removed 4 bases from V and 11 bases from J; the gene matches leave 16 bases unexplained. The CDR3 numbers 15 residues from cysteine through phenylalanine. This entry keeps only the CDR3 DNA: 45 bases, framed from base 1.

The TCR was taken from a human donor in good health (CMV status not recorded). Some clones in this sample may be carry-over from other donors' samples. The sequence is built from TRBV5-6 and TRBJ1-1; 8 central nucleotides agree with TRBD1. Sequenced input: PBMCs. Read as DNA, the sequence is TGTGCCAGCAGCCGGGGGAAGAGGACAGGGCCAGGGGCTTTCTTT. Translation gives CASSRGKRTGPGAFF.